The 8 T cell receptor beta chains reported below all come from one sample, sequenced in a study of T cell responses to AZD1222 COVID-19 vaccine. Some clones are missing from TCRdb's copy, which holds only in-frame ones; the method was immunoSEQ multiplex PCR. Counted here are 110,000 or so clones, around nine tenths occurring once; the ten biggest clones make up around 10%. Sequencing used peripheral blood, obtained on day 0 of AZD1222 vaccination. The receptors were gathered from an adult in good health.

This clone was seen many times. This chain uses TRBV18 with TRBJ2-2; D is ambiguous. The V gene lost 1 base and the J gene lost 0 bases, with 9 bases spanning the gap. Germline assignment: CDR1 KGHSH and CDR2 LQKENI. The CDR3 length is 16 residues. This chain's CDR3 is CASSPRGPPNTGELFF. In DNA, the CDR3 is TGTGCCAGCTCACCACGCGGACCCCCGAACACCGGGGAGCTGTTTTTT.

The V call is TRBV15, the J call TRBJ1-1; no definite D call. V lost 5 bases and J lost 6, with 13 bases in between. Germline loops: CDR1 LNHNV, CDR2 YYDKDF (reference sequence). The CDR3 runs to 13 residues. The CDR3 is CATSPTKLAEAFF. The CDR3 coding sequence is TGTGCCACCAGCCCCACCAAGTTGGCTGAAGCTTTCTTT.

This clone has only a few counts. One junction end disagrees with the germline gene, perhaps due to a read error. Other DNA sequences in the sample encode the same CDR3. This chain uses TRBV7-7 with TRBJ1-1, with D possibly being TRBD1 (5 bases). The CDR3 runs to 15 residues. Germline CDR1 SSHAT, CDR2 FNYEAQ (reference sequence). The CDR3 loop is CASSLVPGTDTEAFF. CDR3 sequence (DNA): TGTGCTAGCAGCTTAGTCCCAGGGACGGACACTGAAGCTTTCTTT.

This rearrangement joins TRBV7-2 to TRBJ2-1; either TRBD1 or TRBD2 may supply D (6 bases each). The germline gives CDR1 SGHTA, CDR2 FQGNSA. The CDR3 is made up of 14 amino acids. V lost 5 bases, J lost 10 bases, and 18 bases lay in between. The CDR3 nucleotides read TGTGCCAGCAGCGGAGGGGGTTTTGGACGGGAGCAGTTCTTC. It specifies CASSGGGFGREQFF.

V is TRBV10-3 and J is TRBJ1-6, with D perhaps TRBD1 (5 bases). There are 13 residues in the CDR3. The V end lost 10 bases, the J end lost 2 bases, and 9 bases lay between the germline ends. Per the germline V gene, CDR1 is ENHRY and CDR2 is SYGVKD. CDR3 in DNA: TGTGCCACCAGGGACCCCTATAATTCACCCCTCCACTTT. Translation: CATRDPYNSPLHF.

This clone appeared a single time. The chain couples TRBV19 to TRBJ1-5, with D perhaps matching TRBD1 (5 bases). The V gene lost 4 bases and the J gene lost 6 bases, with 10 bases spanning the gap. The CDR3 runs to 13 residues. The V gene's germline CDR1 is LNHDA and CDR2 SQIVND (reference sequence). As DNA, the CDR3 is TGTGCCAGTAGTAGGGACGTGGTTCAGCCCCAGCATTTT. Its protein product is CASSRDVVQPQHF.

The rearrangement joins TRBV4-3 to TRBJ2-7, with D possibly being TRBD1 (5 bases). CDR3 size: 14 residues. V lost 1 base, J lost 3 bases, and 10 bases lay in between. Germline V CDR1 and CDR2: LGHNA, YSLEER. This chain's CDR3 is CASSQGTTFYEQYF. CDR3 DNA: TGCGCCAGCAGCCAAGGGACAACTTTCTACGAGCAGTACTTC.

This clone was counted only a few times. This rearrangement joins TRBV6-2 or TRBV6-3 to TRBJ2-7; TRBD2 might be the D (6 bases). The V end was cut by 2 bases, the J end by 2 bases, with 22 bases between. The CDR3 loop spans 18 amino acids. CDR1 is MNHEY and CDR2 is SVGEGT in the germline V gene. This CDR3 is CASSYPYPVTSLTYEQYF. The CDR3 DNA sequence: TGTGCCAGCAGTTACCCCTATCCCGTGACTAGTCTCACCTACGAGCAGTACTTC.